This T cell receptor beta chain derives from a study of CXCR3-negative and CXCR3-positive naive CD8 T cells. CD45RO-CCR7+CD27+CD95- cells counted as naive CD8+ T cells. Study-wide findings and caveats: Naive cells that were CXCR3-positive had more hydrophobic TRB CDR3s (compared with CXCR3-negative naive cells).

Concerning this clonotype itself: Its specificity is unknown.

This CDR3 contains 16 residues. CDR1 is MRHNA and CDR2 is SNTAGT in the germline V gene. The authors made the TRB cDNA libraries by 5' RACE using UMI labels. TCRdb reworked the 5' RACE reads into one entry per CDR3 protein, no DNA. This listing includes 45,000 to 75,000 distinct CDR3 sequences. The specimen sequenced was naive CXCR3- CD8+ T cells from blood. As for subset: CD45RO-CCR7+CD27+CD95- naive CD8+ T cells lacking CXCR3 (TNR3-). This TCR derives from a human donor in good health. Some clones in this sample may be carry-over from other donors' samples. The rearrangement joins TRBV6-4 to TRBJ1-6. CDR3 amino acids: CASSESGRIYNSPLHF.